This is a list of T cell receptor beta chains from one sample in a study of blood T cell repertoires in COVID-19. TCRdb's copy holds only in-frame clones and misses some; the assay was immunoSEQ multiplex PCR. This sample has 350,000 to 400,000 clones, with roughly 92% found just once. Material: PBMCs or T cells enriched from blood (not recorded which). Receptors were obtained from a woman aged 40 to 50 who had been exposed to COVID-19. The conserved cysteine and the conserved F or W are not part of the CDR3 here.

v_call,cdr3_aa
TRBV13,ASSLGRSSGANVLT
TRBV7-8,ASSYGGSGNTIY
TRBV20-1,SARASTEAF
TRBV7-6,ASSPRAGSTYNEQF
TRBV12-5,ASGLGQGNTGELF
TRBV6-2/TRBV6-3,ASSLSNEAF
TRBV2,ASSERQGFYGYT
TRBV29-1,SVESGSGGFGDTQY
TRBV5-1,ASSQGSEDTQY
TRBV9,ASSGIGGGNIQY
TRBV24-1,ATSDPSGGQETQY
TRBV7-9,ASSLGGDFYNEQF
TRBV6-5,ASRLTGGNQPQH
TRBV7-2,ASSFRGYEQY
TRBV5-5,ASSRQGSDGYT